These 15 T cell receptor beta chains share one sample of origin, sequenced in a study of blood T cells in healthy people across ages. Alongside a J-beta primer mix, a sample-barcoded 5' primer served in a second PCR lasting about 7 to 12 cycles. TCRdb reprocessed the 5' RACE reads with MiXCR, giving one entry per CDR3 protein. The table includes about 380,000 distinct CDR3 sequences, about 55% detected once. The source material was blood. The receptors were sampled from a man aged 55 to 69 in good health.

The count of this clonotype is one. For the CDR3, the DNA is TGTGCCAGCAGCGCCACCGTTCGACAAGAGACCCAGTACTTC. The encoded protein is CASSATVRQETQYF. This chain links TRBV3-1 with TRBJ2-4; no definite D call. The J call is in doubt because the DNA end fits TRBJ2-5 better. This CDR3 comprises 14 residues. Germline values: CDR1 LGHDT, CDR2 YNNKEL (reference sequence).

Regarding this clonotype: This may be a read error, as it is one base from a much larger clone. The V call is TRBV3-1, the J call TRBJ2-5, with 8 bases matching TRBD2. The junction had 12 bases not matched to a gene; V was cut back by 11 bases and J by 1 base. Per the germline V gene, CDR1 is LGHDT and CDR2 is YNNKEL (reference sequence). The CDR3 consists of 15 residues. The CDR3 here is CAGNSAGVIQETQYF. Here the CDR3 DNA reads TGTGCCGGCAACTCAGCGGGAGTCATCCAAGAGACCCAGTACTTC.

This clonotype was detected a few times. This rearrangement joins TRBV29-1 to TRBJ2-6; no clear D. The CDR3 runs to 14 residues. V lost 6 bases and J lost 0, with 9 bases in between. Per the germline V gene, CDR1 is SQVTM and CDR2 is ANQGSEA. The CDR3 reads CSVIRASGANVLTF. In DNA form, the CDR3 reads TGCAGCGTGATCCGGGCCTCTGGGGCCAACGTCCTGACTTTC.

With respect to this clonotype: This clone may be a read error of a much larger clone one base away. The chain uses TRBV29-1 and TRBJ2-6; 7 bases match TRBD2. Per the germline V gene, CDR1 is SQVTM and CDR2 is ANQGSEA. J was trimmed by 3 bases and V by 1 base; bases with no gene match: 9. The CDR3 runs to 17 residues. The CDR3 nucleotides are TGCAGCGTTGAAGGGGGAAAGCGGGGCCTTGGGGCCAACGTCCTGACTTTC. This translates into CSVEGGKRGLGANVLTF.

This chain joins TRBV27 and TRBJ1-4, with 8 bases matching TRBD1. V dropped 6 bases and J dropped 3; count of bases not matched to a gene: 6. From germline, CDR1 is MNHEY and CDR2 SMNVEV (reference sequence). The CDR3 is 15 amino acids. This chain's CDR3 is CASSPYRGANEKLFF. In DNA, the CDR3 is TGTGCCAGCAGCCCGTACAGGGGGGCTAATGAAAAACTGTTTTTT.

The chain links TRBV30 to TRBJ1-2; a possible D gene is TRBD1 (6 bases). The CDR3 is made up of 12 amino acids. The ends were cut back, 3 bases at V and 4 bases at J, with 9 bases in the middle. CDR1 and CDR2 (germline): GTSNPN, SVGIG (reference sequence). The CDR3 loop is CAWRQGGYGYTF. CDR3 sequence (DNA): TGTGCCTGGAGACAAGGGGGCTATGGCTACACCTTC.

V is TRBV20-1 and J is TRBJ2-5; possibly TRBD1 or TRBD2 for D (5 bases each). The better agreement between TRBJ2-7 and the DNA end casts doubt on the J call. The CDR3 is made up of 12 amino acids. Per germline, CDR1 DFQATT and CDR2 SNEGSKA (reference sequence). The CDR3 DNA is TGCAGTGCTAGTCCCAGGGCGGGCGAGCAGTACTTC. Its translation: CSASPRAGEQYF.

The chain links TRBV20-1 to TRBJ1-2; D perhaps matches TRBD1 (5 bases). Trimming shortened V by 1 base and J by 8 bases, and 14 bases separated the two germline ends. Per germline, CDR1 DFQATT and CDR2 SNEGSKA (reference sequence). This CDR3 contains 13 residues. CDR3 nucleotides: TGCAGTGCTAGAGTGCCAGGGCGGGCAGGCTACACCTTC. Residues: CSARVPGRAGYTF.

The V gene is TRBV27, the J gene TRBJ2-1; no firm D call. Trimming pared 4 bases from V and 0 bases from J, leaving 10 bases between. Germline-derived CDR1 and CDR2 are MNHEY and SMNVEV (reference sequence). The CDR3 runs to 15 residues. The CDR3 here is CASSSTQSSYNEQFF. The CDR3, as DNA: TGTGCCAGCAGTTCAACTCAAAGCTCCTACAATGAGCAGTTCTTC.

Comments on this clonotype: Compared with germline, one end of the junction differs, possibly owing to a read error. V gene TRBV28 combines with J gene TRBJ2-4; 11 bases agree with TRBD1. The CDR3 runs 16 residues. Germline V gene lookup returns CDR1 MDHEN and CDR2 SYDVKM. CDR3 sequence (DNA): TGTGTCAGCAGCCTATGGGTTGGGACAGGGGGTAACATTCAGTACTTC. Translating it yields CVSSLWVGTGGNIQYF.

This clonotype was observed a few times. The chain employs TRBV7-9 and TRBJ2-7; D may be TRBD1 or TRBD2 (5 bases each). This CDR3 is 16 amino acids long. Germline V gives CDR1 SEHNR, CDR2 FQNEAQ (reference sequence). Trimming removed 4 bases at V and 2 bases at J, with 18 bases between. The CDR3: CASSSPATRDPYEQYF. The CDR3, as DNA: TGTGCCAGCAGCTCCCCGGCCACCCGGGACCCCTACGAGCAGTACTTC.

The CDR3 DNA sequence: TGTGCCAGCATCCTAGGACAGGGACAAGCTTTCTTT. It specifies CASILGQGQAFF. This rearrangement joins TRBV6-5 to TRBJ1-1; 8 nucleotides line up with TRBD1. Germline assignment: CDR1 MNHEY and CDR2 SVGAGI. The CDR3 loop spans 12 amino acids. The V gene end was trimmed by 7 bases and the J gene end by 9 bases; junction bases not matched to a gene: 7.

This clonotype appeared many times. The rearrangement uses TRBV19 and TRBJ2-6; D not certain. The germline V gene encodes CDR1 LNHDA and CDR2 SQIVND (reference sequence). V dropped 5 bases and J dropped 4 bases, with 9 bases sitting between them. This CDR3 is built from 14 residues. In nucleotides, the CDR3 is TGTGCCAGTAGTCTCGTCGGGGGGGCCAACGTCCTGACTTTC. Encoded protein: CASSLVGGANVLTF.

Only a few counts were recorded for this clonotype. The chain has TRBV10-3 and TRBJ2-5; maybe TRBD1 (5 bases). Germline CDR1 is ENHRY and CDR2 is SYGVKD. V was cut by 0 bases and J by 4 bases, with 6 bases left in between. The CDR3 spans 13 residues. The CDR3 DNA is TGTGCCATCAGTGAGTCAGGGGTAGAGACCCAGTACTTC. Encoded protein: CAISESGVETQYF.

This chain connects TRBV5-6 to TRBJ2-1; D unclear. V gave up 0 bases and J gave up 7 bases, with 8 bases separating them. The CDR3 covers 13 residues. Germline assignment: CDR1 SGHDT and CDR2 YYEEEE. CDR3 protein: CASSLAYRNEQFF. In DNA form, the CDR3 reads TGTGCCAGCAGCTTGGCCTACAGAAATGAGCAGTTCTTC.